These 2 T cell receptor beta chains were sequenced from one sample in a study of technical replicates of blood from a handful of donors. The repertoire was sequenced with immunoSEQ multiplex PCR; TCRdb's copy has only in-frame clones and lacks some. The top ten hold 0.2% to 0.25% of the sample, which has more than 90,000 clones, 95% seen once. Sequencing was done on a sample of T cells isolated from PBMCs. All receptors come from a human donor in good health.

The rearrangement joins TRBV7-9 to TRBJ1-1; TRBD1 is a possible D gene (5 bases). The CDR3 sequence is 15 residues long. Germline-derived CDR1 and CDR2 are SEHNR and FQNEAQ (reference sequence). Trimming cost V 2 bases and J 3 bases, with 13 bases left between them. The CDR3 protein is CASSLNSGGYTEAFF. CDR3 coding DNA: TGTGCCAGCAGCTTAAATTCCGGGGGGTACACTGAAGCTTTCTTT.

The chain employs TRBV6-5 and TRBJ2-5; the D is unclear. Germline V CDR1 and CDR2: MNHEY, SVGAGI. The CDR3 consists of 13 residues. V shed 2 bases and J shed 5 bases, with 9 bases lying between them. For the CDR3, the DNA is TGTGCCAGCAGTTACACCATCCAGGAGACCCAGTACTTC. Protein product: CASSYTIQETQYF.